This T cell receptor (beta chain) was obtained from a study of PD-L1 blockade in urothelial cancer. Data came from immunoSEQ multiplex PCR; TCRdb stores just in-frame clones and leaves some out. The sample shows about 51,000 clones, approximately 83% of them seen only once. The CDR3 contains 14 residues. V lost 5 bases and J 2 bases, leaving 9 bases between the germline ends. The germline CDR1 and CDR2 sequences are SGHTA and FQGTGA. Sequencing used PBMCs, obtained around atezolizumab (anti-PD-L1) treatment. This receptor was obtained from a man in his sixties with urothelial cancer. The chain carries TRBV7-3 and TRBJ2-2; D is possibly TRBD2 (5 bases). CDR3 sequence reads: CASSHTSNTGELFF. DNA of the CDR3: TGTGCCAGCAGCCATACTAGTAACACCGGGGAGCTGTTTTTT.